Listed here is a single T cell receptor beta chain. This entry comes from a study of shared clonotypes between healthy human individuals. Trimming removed 2 bases from V and 8 bases from J, with 9 bases in between. Germline V CDR1 and CDR2: MDHEN, SYDVKM. The CDR3 totals 12 residues. Sequencing used immunoSEQ multiplex PCR; TCRdb keeps in-frame clones, though not all of them. The sample lists 2 million to 2.5 million clones; roughly 92% were seen once. The sequencing input was naive CD4+ T cells from PBMCs. The subset: CD45RA+ positively selected. The source of this sequence is a man aged 18 to 30 in good health. Some clones in this sample may be carry-over from other donors' samples. V gene TRBV28 combines with J gene TRBJ1-2; no clear D gene. The CDR3 loop reads CASSLTRRGYTF. CDR3 nucleotide sequence: TGTGCCAGCAGTTTAACTAGGCGCGGCTACACCTTC.